The present entry profiles one TCR beta chain with its context. Its antigen remains unidentified. The entry originates in a study of CD8 T cells in Susac syndrome. Study in general: Sequenced Susac syndrome patients included six with clinically active disease and 8 or 9 in remission. At blood draw, Susac syndrome patients were therapy-naive, on corticosteroids, or on intravenous immunoglobulin alone.

RNA, at roughly 0.45 to 1 ug, was reverse transcribed with random hexamers. Via MiXCR, TCRdb re-called the immunoSEQ multiplex PCR reads, giving one row per CDR3 protein. The table lists about 83,000 distinct CDR3 sequences, 95% to 97% of them singletons. Germline lookup yields CDR1 MDHEN and CDR2 SYDVKM. This CDR3 is built from 14 residues. V was pared by 5 bases and J by 1 base, with 5 bases of the junction left unmatched. Findings and limits, study-wide: Susac-specific public clones were found in total CD8+ and CD8+ TEMRA repertoires, numbering approximately 16 and five, respectively.

Negative isolation was used for CD8+ and CD4+ T cells and FACS enrichment for TEMRA cells. Sequencing was performed on CD8+ T cells from PBMCs. The clonotype was recovered from a human donor with Susac syndrome. The chain carries TRBV28 and TRBJ2-7; 7 nucleotides agree with TRBD1. The chain's CDR3 is CASSPGTVSYEQYF. DNA for the CDR3: TGTGCCAGCAGTCCCGGGACAGTGTCCTACGAGCAGTACTTC.